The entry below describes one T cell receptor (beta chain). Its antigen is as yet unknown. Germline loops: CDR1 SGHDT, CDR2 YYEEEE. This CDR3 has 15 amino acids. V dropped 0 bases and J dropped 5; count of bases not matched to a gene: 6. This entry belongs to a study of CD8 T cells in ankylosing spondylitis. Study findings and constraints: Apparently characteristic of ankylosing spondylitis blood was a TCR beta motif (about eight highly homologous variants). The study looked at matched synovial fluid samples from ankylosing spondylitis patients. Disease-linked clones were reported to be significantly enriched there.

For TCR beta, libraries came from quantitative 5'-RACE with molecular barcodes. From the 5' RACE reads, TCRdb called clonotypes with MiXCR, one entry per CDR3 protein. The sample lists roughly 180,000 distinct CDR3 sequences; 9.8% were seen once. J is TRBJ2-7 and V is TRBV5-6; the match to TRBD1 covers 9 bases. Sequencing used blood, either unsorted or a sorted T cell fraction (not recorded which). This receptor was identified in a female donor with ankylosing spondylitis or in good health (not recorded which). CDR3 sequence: CASSLVGTGPDEQYF. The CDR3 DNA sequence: TGTGCCAGCAGCTTGGTCGGGACAGGGCCGGACGAGCAGTACTTC.